This T cell receptor (beta chain) was captured in a study of early T cells in non-severe SARS-CoV-2 infection. Turning to the study itself: Sequencing input comprised bulk RNA from unsorted whole blood; chain pairing was not available. General study results and limits: VDJdb matching, biased toward anti-spike CD8 responses, missed private and CD4 specificities.

This clonotype showed up many times. Antigen: not known. Tagging with unique molecular identifiers was applied to individual cDNA molecules. TCRdb independently ran MiXCR on the 5' RACE reads; one entry per CDR3 protein. The sample has some 67,000 distinct CDR3 sequences; roughly 13% are singletons. The CDR3 extends over 15 amino acids. V lost 4 bases, J lost 9 bases, and 11 bases stayed unmatched. Per germline, CDR1 SGDLS and CDR2 YYNGEE. The chain couples TRBV9 to TRBJ2-1, with TRBD1 identical over 9 bases. The sequenced material came from whole blood. The receptor was derived from an adult who was a healthcare worker with PCR-confirmed SARS-CoV-2 infection or an uninfected control (not recorded which). The DNA for the CDR3 is TGTGCCAGCAGCTTCACCGGGACAGGGTTCGGTGAGCAGTTCTTC. It translates to CASSFTGTGFGEQFF.